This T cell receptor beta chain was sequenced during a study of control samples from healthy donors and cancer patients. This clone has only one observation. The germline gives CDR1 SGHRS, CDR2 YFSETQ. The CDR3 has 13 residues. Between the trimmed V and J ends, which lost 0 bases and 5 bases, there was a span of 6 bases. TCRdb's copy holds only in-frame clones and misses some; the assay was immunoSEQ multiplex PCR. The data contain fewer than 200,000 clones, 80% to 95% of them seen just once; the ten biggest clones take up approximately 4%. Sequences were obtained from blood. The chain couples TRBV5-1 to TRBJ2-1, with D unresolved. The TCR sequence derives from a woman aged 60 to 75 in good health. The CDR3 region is CASSLVGNNEQFF. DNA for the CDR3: TGCGCCAGCAGCTTGGTAGGTAACAATGAGCAGTTCTTC.